The sequence of this T cell receptor beta chain was determined in a study of blood T cell repertoires in COVID-19. On the study more broadly: The samples span acute and convalescent COVID-19 from the United States, Italy and Spain. Nucleic acid was either cDNA or gDNA, and it came from T cells, B-cell-depleted T cells, or PBMCs.

Original processing methods: Estimates of nucleated cell counts were drawn from the amplification of reference gene primers. Some clones are missing from TCRdb's copy, which holds only in-frame ones; the method was immunoSEQ multiplex PCR. That table supplies the V and J calls and clone size; D and trimming were determined from the DNA. The sample gives roughly 30,000 clones, 65% to 90% of which show up once; roughly 13% is in the top ten. Trimming at V came to 8 bases and at J to 1 base, leaving 5 bases not matched to a gene. The germline CDR1 and CDR2 sequences are MNHEY and SVGAGI. The CDR3 consists of 15 residues.

The V gene is TRBV6-5, the J gene TRBJ1-5; 10 nucleotides agree with TRBD1. The sequenced material came from peripheral blood. The clonotype originates from a human donor in a cohort sampled during active COVID-19. CDR3 region: CASALDRGSNQPQHF. The CDR3 DNA sequence: TGTGCCAGCGCTTTGGACAGGGGGAGCAATCAGCCCCAGCATTTT.